The clone carrying this TCR beta chain was detected only once. Authors' processing steps: Amplification from reference gene primers served as the basis for estimated nucleated cell counts. Sequencing used immunoSEQ multiplex PCR; TCRdb keeps in-frame clones, though not all of them. That table is the source of V, J and clone size, and D and trimming were worked out from the DNA. The sample consists of under 350,000 clones, 80% to 90% of them appearing once. These data originate in a study of blood T cell repertoires in COVID-19. Study context: Samples of COVID-19 (acute and convalescent) were obtained from the United States, Italy and Spain. Sources were T cells, B-cell-depleted T cells, or PBMCs; the material itself was cDNA or gDNA.

This TCR came from a woman in her sixties or seventies with acute or convalescent COVID-19. Material: peripheral blood.

CDR3 sequence reads: CASGTSGNTGELFF. In DNA, the CDR3 is TGTGCCAGCGGGACTAGCGGGAACACCGGGGAGCTGTTTTTT. The gene calls are TRBV25-1 and TRBJ2-2, with 11 bases that match TRBD2. This CDR3 has 14 amino acids. V trimming: 8 bases; J trimming: 1 base; junction bases outside the gene matches: 0. In germline, CDR1 is MGHDK, CDR2 SYGVNS. The full variable domain, in which reference TRBV25-1 and TRBJ2-2 provide the parts outside the CDR3, is EADIYQTPRYLVIGTGKKITLECSQTMGHDKMYWYQQDPGMELHLIHYSYGVNSTEKGDLSSESTVSRIRTEHFPLTLESARPSHTSQYLCASGTSGNTGELFFGEGSRLTVL.